A selection of T cell receptor beta chains follows, all from one sample in a study of response to subunit inactivated influenza vaccine. TCRdb reanalysed the RT-PCR reads using MiXCR and keeps one entry per CDR3 protein. Of some 800,000 distinct CDR3 sequences listed, approximately 21% are singletons. Sequenced material: PBMCs from blood, taken 4 to 6 days after vaccination. The receptors here all came from a man aged 50 to 60 who received an inactivated influenza vaccine. Each CDR3 is given with its conserved first and last residue. A D gene is named only where the DNA matches it firmly. Expanded clones are given a class, and other clones once, few, many or no size at all.

J gene	clone size	D gene	V gene	CDR3 DNA	CDR3 protein
TRBJ1-1	-	-	TRBV12-3/TRBV12-4	TGTGCCAGCAGTTTATCCGTAAGGGGTGAAGCTTTCTTT	CASSLSVRGEAFF
TRBJ2-1	-	-	TRBV7-8	TGTGCCAGCAGCCCGGGACTGGCTCGGCGCTCCTACAATGAGCAGTTCTTC	CASSPGLARRSYNEQFF
TRBJ2-5	-	TRBD2	TRBV20-1	TGCAGTGCTAGAACAGCTGGGACTACACGAGAGACCCAGTACTTC	CSARTAGTTRETQYF
TRBJ2-2	few	TRBD2	TRBV12-3/TRBV12-4	TGTGCCAGCAGCCAAAACTTCGGGGGGAACGGGGAGCTGTTTTTT	CASSQNFGGNGELFF
TRBJ1-5	-	TRBD1	TRBV7-8	TGTGCCAGCAGCTTCGGACAGGGATGGCAGCCCCAGCATTTT	CASSFGQGWQPQHF
TRBJ2-7	many	-	TRBV12-3/TRBV12-4	TGTGCCAGCAGTCGCGGGACATCCTACGAGCAGTACTTC	CASSRGTSYEQYF
TRBJ1-2	-	-	TRBV7-2	TGTGCCAGCAGCTTATCGCCAGAGGGGGGCTACACCTTC	CASSLSPEGGYTF
TRBJ2-1	many	-	TRBV12-3/TRBV12-4	TGTGCCAGCAGTTTAACGGGCAGGGCACTCCAGTTCTTC	CASSLTGRALQFF
TRBJ2-1	few	-	TRBV29-1	TGCAGCGTCCAAACGTCATACAATGAGCAGTTCTTC	CSVQTSYNEQFF
TRBJ1-5	few	-	TRBV7-2	TGTGCCAGCAGCTTAGGATCTTACTATCAGCCCCAGCATTTT	CASSLGSYYQPQHF
TRBJ2-1	many	-	TRBV5-1	TGCGCCAGCAGCTTCCTGAGCTCCTACAATGAGCAGTTCTTC	CASSFLSSYNEQFF
TRBJ2-7	many	-	TRBV6-5	TGTGCCAGCAGTTCGCCAGGGTCTTCCGAGCAGTACTTC	CASSSPGSSEQYF
TRBJ2-7	-	TRBD2	TRBV20-1	TGCAGTGCTAGTGGGAGGGCCGCCTACGAGCAGTACTTC	CSASGRAAYEQYF
TRBJ2-7	few	TRBD1	TRBV20-1	TGCAGTGCTAGAGATGCAGGGGGCCACGCCTACGAGCAGTACTTC	CSARDAGGHAYEQYF